Following are 30 T cell receptor beta chains from one sample sequenced in a study of cytomegalovirus exposure and HLA in healthy donors. A multiplex PCR was run with 60 Vbeta primers and 13 Jbeta primers. TCRdb keeps only in-frame clones here, not all; method: immunoSEQ multiplex PCR. The sample comprises tens of thousands of clones, about two thirds of which are singletons, and roughly 21% rests with the top ten. Sequencing was performed on PBMCs. Receptors were obtained from a woman between 50 and 59 years old in good health and CMV-seropositive.

CDR3 amino acids: CASSSGQGSEQYF. The CDR3 nucleotides are TGCGCCAGCAGCTCGGGACAGGGGAGCGAGCAGTACTTC. This rearrangement joins TRBV5-1 to TRBJ2-7; 10 bases align to TRBD1. With V trimmed by 3 bases and J by 6 bases, 3 bases remained unmatched. CDR1 is SGHRS, CDR2 YFSETQ, per germline. CDR3 length: 13 amino acids. The entire variable domain, with the rest obtained from reference TRBV5-1 and TRBJ2-7, is as follows: KAGVTQTPRYLIKTRGQQVTLSCSPISGHRSVSWYQQTPGQGLQFLFEYFSETQRNKGNFPGRFSGRQFSNSRSEMNVSTLELGDSALYLCASSSGQGSEQYFGPGTRLTVT.

This clone was found a few times. This chain uses TRBV19 with TRBJ1-5; D is undetermined. The CDR3 totals 16 residues. The V gene's germline CDR1 is LNHDA and CDR2 SQIVND (reference sequence). Trimming stripped 5 bases from V and 0 bases from J, with 14 bases between. CDR3 sequence: CASSPRETLSNQPQHF. The DNA for the CDR3 is TGTGCCAGTAGTCCCCGGGAGACCCTTAGCAATCAGCCCCAGCATTTT. The full variable domain, with the rest looked up from reference TRBV19 and TRBJ1-5, is DGGITQSPKYLFRKEGQNVTLSCEQNLNHDAMYWYRQDPGQGLRLIYYSQIVNDFQKGDIAEGYSVSREKKESFPLTVTSAQKNPTAFYLCASSPRETLSNQPQHFGDGTRLSIL.

Only a few counts were recorded for this clone. The CDR3 region has the DNA TGTGCCAGCAACGAAAGACAGGGCCTAGCAGGGACCCAGTACTTC. Amino acid sequence: CASNERQGLAGTQYF. The chain couples TRBV6-5 to TRBJ2-5; 7 positions agree with TRBD1. Germline CDR1 reads MNHEY; CDR2 reads SVGAGI. The CDR3 has 15 residues. Trimming cost V 7 bases and J 7 bases; bases outside gene matches: 15.

This clone was detected ten times or more. The genes are TRBV15 and TRBJ2-2; possible D gene TRBD2, 5 bases. Trimming took 0 bases from V and 1 from J, leaving 9 bases between them. Looked up from germline, CDR1 is LNHNV and CDR2 is YYDKDF (reference sequence). The CDR3 has 16 residues. The CDR3 protein is CATSRDGSQNTGELFF. DNA for the CDR3: TGTGCCACCAGCAGAGATGGGAGCCAGAACACCGGGGAGCTGTTTTTT.

This rearrangement joins TRBV5-1 to TRBJ2-7, with 8 positions matching TRBD1. The CDR3 extends over 12 amino acids. CDR1 is SGHRS and CDR2 is YFSETQ in the germline V gene. Trimming removed 1 base from V and 6 bases from J; junction bases left unmatched: 0. CDR3: CASSLTGGEQYF. For the CDR3, the DNA is TGCGCCAGCAGCTTGACAGGGGGCGAGCAGTACTTC. Variable domain in full (rest from reference TRBV5-1 and TRBJ2-7): KAGVTQTPRYLIKTRGQQVTLSCSPISGHRSVSWYQQTPGQGLQFLFEYFSETQRNKGNFPGRFSGRQFSNSRSEMNVSTLELGDSALYLCASSLTGGEQYFGPGTRLTVT.

The CDR3 loop reads CASSGGGSSYNSPLHF. DNA for the CDR3: TGTGCCAGCTCCGGCGGGGGAAGCTCCTATAATTCACCCCTCCACTTT. V and J are TRBV7-8 and TRBJ1-6, with a possible D match to TRBD1 (5 bases). CDR1 SGHVS and CDR2 FQNEAQ come from the germline V gene. Deletions cut 8 bases from V and 0 bases from J, with 14 bases between. The CDR3 length is 16 residues.

CDR3 DNA: TGCGCCAGCAGCTTGGCCAGCGGGGGCCGCCGTGCTAGCACAGATACGCAGTATTTT. It specifies CASSLASGGRRASTDTQYF. The J gene is TRBJ2-3, the V gene TRBV5-1, with TRBD2 matching over 8 bases. The J segment lost 0 bases and the V segment lost 0 bases, leaving 12 bases of the junction unmatched. CDR1 is SGHRS and CDR2 is YFSETQ in the germline V gene. This CDR3 is built from 19 residues.

This clone came up a few times. V is TRBV6-5 and J is TRBJ1-6; 8 nucleotides line up with TRBD1. The V and J ends lost 7 bases and 7 bases, in that order; junction bases with no gene match: 3. CDR1 and CDR2 (germline): MNHEY, SVGAGI. The CDR3 has 13 residues. The CDR3 DNA follows: TGTGCCAGCAATCGACAGGGGAATTCACCCCTCCACTTT. It encodes CASNRQGNSPLHF.

V usage is TRBV6-5 and J usage is TRBJ2-5; D call uncertain. The CDR3 has 13 amino acids. V lost 2 bases and J lost 1, with 5 bases in between. Germline V gives CDR1 MNHEY, CDR2 SVGAGI. The CDR3, as DNA: TGTGCCAGCAGTTACGTCAGCCAAGAGACCCAGTACTTC. Amino acid sequence: CASSYVSQETQYF.

In regard to this clone: Other DNA sequences of this sample code for an identical CDR3. The chain carries TRBV7-8 and TRBJ2-3, with D uncertain. V was shortened by 0 bases and J by 2 bases, with 3 bases between the two germline ends. CDR3 length equals 13 residues. Germline V lookup: CDR1 SGHVS, CDR2 FQNEAQ. CDR3 region: CASSLASTDTQYF. The CDR3 DNA is TGTGCCAGCAGCTTAGCCTCCACAGATACGCAGTATTTT.

A few counts support this clone. This chain links TRBV7-6 with TRBJ2-1, with TRBD2 matching 11 bases. Germline V gene data show CDR1 as SGHVS and CDR2 as FNYEAQ. V was pared by 1 base and J by 8 bases, with 13 bases of the junction left unmatched. CDR3 length equals 18 residues. CDR3 residues: CASSLVPSGGRSTYEQFF. The CDR3 coding sequence is TGTGCCAGCAGCTTAGTCCCTAGCGGGGGGAGGTCTACGTATGAGCAGTTCTTC.

CDR3 sequence reads: CASSLNPEVEKLFF. Written as DNA, the CDR3 is TGTGCCAGCAGCTTAAACCCAGAAGTGGAAAAACTGTTTTTT. This sequence joins TRBV11-2 and TRBJ1-4; no definite D call. This CDR3 region has 14 residues. The germline V gene encodes CDR1 SGHAT and CDR2 FQNNGV. Trimming shortened V by 2 bases and J by 8 bases, and 12 bases separated the two germline ends.

The V and J genes are TRBV5-1 and TRBJ2-7; weak D call: TRBD1 (6 bases). The germline gives CDR1 SGHRS, CDR2 YFSETQ. The CDR3 consists of 15 residues. V was trimmed by 4 bases and J by 6 bases, leaving 20 bases between them. The CDR3 bases are TGCGCCAGCAGCCCCGCACGGACAGAATCCGCCGAGCAGTACTTC. Its translation: CASSPARTESAEQYF.

The chain carries TRBV28 and TRBJ1-4; D is undetermined. The CDR3 has 15 amino acids. V was cut by 3 bases and J by 8 bases, with 16 bases left in between. The germline V gene has CDR1 MDHEN and CDR2 SYDVKM. DNA of the CDR3: TGTGCCAGCAGTTTCCTCCTAGGCAGTACCGAAAAACTGTTTTTT. Encoded protein: CASSFLLGSTEKLFF.

The CDR3, as DNA: TGTGCCACCTCTTGGACCGTTACTGACAGGCCCCAGCATTTT. Its translation is CATSWTVTDRPQHF. The V and J genes are TRBV28 and TRBJ1-5, with a tentative D call TRBD1 (5 bases). The CDR3 is 14 residues long. Trimming stripped 10 bases from V and 9 bases from J, with 22 bases between. Germline CDR1 reads MDHEN; CDR2 reads SYDVKM.

The table lists this clone with many counts. The V gene is TRBV2, the J gene TRBJ1-1; TRBD1 agrees at 9 bases. Germline CDR1 reads SNHLY; CDR2 reads FYNNEI. This CDR3 spans 16 amino acids. After removal of 7 bases from V and 0 bases from J, the junction contained 9 bases not matched to a gene. CDR3 in DNA: TGTGCCAGCACTCGGGACAGGGATTTGATGAACACTGAAGCTTTCTTT. Its translation: CASTRDRDLMNTEAFF.

The chain uses TRBV6-5 and TRBJ1-1, with a possible D match to TRBD1 (5 bases). Germline values: CDR1 MNHEY, CDR2 SVGAGI. The CDR3 extends over 14 amino acids. The V end lost 2 bases, the J end lost 11 bases, and 18 bases lay between the germline ends. The CDR3 loop reads CASSYLQDSVSAFF. The CDR3 DNA follows: TGTGCCAGCAGTTACCTTCAAGACAGTGTTTCGGCTTTCTTT.

The chain recombines TRBV4-1 with TRBJ1-3, with 7 nucleotides matching TRBD1. Germline loops: CDR1 MGHRA, CDR2 YSYEKL. V gave up 6 bases and J gave up 0 bases; unmatched junction bases: 2. The CDR3 has 14 residues. The CDR3 loop is CASRRDSSGNTIYF. The CDR3 bases are TGCGCCAGCAGACGGGACAGCTCTGGAAACACCATATATTTT.

The CDR3, as DNA: TGTGCCAGCAGTTCCTCGGGACAGGGTTTATCCAATGAGCAGTTCTTC. Residues: CASSSSGQGLSNEQFF. V and J are TRBV6-6 and TRBJ2-1, with 9 positions matching TRBD1. The CDR3 totals 16 residues. J lost 6 bases, V lost 4 bases, and 10 bases had no gene match. Per the germline V gene, CDR1 is MNHNY and CDR2 is SVGAGI (reference sequence).

The chain is built from TRBV19 and TRBJ1-2; TRBD1 is a possible D gene (6 bases). The CDR3 length is 13 residues. The germline V gene has CDR1 LNHDA and CDR2 SQIVND (reference sequence). The CDR3 is CACRGASNYGYTF. The CDR3 DNA reads as TGTGCTTGTCGGGGGGCCTCCAACTATGGCTACACCTTC.

In this sample, this clone turned up a few times. The V and J genes are TRBV6-1 and TRBJ1-1; perhaps TRBD1 as D (6 bases). Germline CDR1 reads MNHNS; CDR2 reads SASEGT. V lost 5 bases and J 6 bases, leaving 16 bases between the germline ends. The CDR3 has 14 amino acids. In DNA form, the CDR3 reads TGTGCCAGCAGTCCCAGCCCCAGGGGATCTGAAGCTTTCTTT. It encodes CASSPSPRGSEAFF.

This clone came up a few times. The CDR3: CASSPGQGRNEQFF. In DNA form, the CDR3 reads TGTGCCAGCAGCCCCGGACAGGGGAGGAATGAGCAGTTCTTC. The chain is built from TRBV7-6 and TRBJ2-1; 9 positions match TRBD1. The CDR3 is 14 residues long. The germline gives CDR1 SGHVS, CDR2 FNYEAQ. V shed 5 bases, J shed 7 bases, and the junction held 6 bases outside the gene matches.

V is TRBV19 and J is TRBJ2-7; D is possibly TRBD2 (5 bases). Germline V gene lookup returns CDR1 LNHDA and CDR2 SQIVND (reference sequence). This CDR3 region has 14 residues. V was shortened by 3 bases and J by 2 bases, with 11 bases between the two germline ends. CDR3 coding DNA: TGTGCCAGTAGTATGAGCGGACGGACCTACGAGCAGTACTTC. Translation gives CASSMSGRTYEQYF.

This clone was counted only a few times. The rearrangement links TRBV7-9 to TRBJ1-2, with D possibly TRBD1 on 6 matching bases. Germline CDR1 and CDR2: SEHNR and FQNEAQ (reference sequence). Trimming left V 5 bases short and J 9 bases short, with 31 bases between. The CDR3 runs to 18 residues. CDR3 sequence reads: CASSGGGDTTHWGVSYTF. CDR3 DNA sequence: TGTGCCAGCAGCGGGGGTGGGGACACCACCCATTGGGGAGTTAGCTACACCTTC.

As DNA, the CDR3 is TGTGCCAGCAGGGACAGGGGGAACACTGAAGCTTTCTTT. Amino acids: CASRDRGNTEAFF. The chain couples TRBV2 to TRBJ1-1, with 9 bases matching TRBD1. This CDR3 has 13 residues. CDR1 SNHLY and CDR2 FYNNEI come from the germline V gene. After removal of 6 bases from V and 1 base from J, the junction contained 0 bases not matched to a gene.

For the CDR3, the DNA is TGTGCCAGCAGCTGGGACAGGGGCTATGGCTACACCTTC. Amino acid sequence: CASSWDRGYGYTF. This chain connects TRBV7-2 to TRBJ1-2, with 10 nucleotides matching TRBD1. Germline V gene sequence: CDR1 SGHTA, CDR2 FQGNSA. V shed 4 bases and J 4 bases; nucleotides not matched to a gene: 0. The CDR3 extends over 13 amino acids.

The chain recombines TRBV10-3 with TRBJ2-2; the match to TRBD1 covers 8 bases. This CDR3 has 13 amino acids. Germline trimming cut 10 bases from V and 4 bases from J; bases unmatched to any gene: 5. In germline, CDR1 is ENHRY, CDR2 SYGVKD. The CDR3 coding sequence is TGTGCCACACAGGGGGTGAGCACCGGGGAGCTGTTTTTT. Amino acids: CATQGVSTGELFF.

This clone was observed a handful of times. The CDR3 region is CAISESGGLGANVLTF. The CDR3 nucleotides are TGTGCCATCAGTGAGTCAGGAGGGCTAGGGGCCAACGTCCTGACTTTC. This chain joins TRBV10-3 and TRBJ2-6, with D possibly matching TRBD2 (6 bases). V was pared by 0 bases and J by 4 bases, with 10 bases between. CDR1 and CDR2 (germline): ENHRY, SYGVKD. CDR3 size: 16 residues.

The chain is built from TRBV28 and TRBJ1-1; TRBD1 matches at 8 bases. Per germline, CDR1 MDHEN and CDR2 SYDVKM. V lost 6 bases and J lost 1; bases outside the gene matches: 4. The CDR3 has 14 residues. The CDR3 reads CASRTGQGNTEAFF. DNA of the CDR3: TGTGCCAGCAGAACCGGACAGGGGAACACTGAAGCTTTCTTT.

This clone was found a few times. The rearrangement links TRBV7-9 to TRBJ1-4; D is perhaps TRBD1 (5 bases). Per germline, CDR1 SEHNR and CDR2 FQNEAQ (reference sequence). V gave up 5 bases and J gave up 8 bases, with 21 bases separating them. The CDR3 extends over 16 amino acids. CDR3 residues: CASSPPLGGWGEKLFF. CDR3 sequence (DNA): TGTGCCAGCAGCCCTCCTTTGGGGGGGTGGGGAGAAAAACTGTTTTTT.